Given below is one T cell receptor beta chain in context. Its antigen is unknown. The data are from a study of cytomegalovirus exposure and HLA in healthy donors. Whole-study context: Most donors, roughly 77% of over 350 genotyped, fell in the Caucasian-associated ancestry cluster. Study-wide results and caveats: The study found most TCR sequences rare, yet found some public TCRs in many donors.

60 Vbeta and 13 Jbeta primers were used in PCR. TCRdb's copy holds only in-frame clones and misses some; the assay was immunoSEQ multiplex PCR. The sample has more than 150,000 clones, less than 90% seen once. When sampled, the donors appeared nominally healthy, though they likely had unrecorded immune exposures. The CDR3 totals 15 residues. The germline CDR1 and CDR2 sequences are SEHNR and FQNEAQ (reference sequence). V was clipped by 1 base and J by 5 bases; unmatched bases: 2. The chain recombines TRBV7-9 with TRBJ2-1; the match to TRBD2 covers 10 bases. The source is a man aged 50-59 years in good health and CMV-seronegative. Sequenced material: PBMCs. The CDR3 sequence is CASSLGTSGDNEQFF. The CDR3 DNA follows: TGTGCCAGCAGCTTAGGAACTAGCGGGGACAATGAGCAGTTCTTC.